These 16 T cell receptor beta chains came from one sample sequenced in a study of T cell changes during pregnancy in multiple sclerosis. The method was immunoSEQ multiplex PCR; TCRdb's version includes in-frame clones alone and lacks a portion of them. The table lists about 49,000 clones, approximately 94% of them singletons. Sequenced here: CD8+ T cells from peripheral blood mononuclear cells, sampled before pregnancy. The receptor source for this set is a female donor with multiple sclerosis, enrolled in a pregnancy study.

The V and J genes are TRBV27 and TRBJ1-4; D is unresolved. Germline values: CDR1 MNHEY, CDR2 SMNVEV (reference sequence). V lost 5 bases and J 0 bases, leaving 16 bases between the germline ends. The CDR3 totals 17 residues. This CDR3 is CASSPWPGGATNEKLFF. The CDR3 nucleotides read TGTGCCAGCAGTCCATGGCCCGGCGGTGCAACTAATGAAAAACTGTTTTTT.

J is TRBJ1-4 and V is TRBV6-5; D ambiguous. CDR3 length: 15 amino acids. V was cut by 0 bases and J by 5 bases, with 10 bases left in between. Germline CDR1 reads MNHEY; CDR2 reads SVGAGI. For the CDR3, the DNA is TGTGCCAGCAGTTACTCGATCTCAGTAAATGAAAAACTGTTTTTT. Protein product: CASSYSISVNEKLFF.

CDR3 bases: TGTGCCAGCAGCCTCAGTGATAACTATGGCTACACCTTC. Protein: CASSLSDNYGYTF. The chain couples TRBV14 to TRBJ1-2; no clear D gene. V was shortened by 4 bases and J by 1 base, with 7 bases between the two germline ends. This CDR3 region has 13 residues. CDR1 is SGHDN and CDR2 is FVKESK in the germline V gene.

The gene calls are TRBV7-8 and TRBJ2-7, with D tentatively TRBD1 (5 bases). Germline-derived CDR1 and CDR2 are SGHVS and FQNEAQ. This CDR3 has 14 residues. V gave up 5 bases and J gave up 3 bases, with 14 bases separating them. CDR3 in amino acids: CASSPLQGIYEQYF. The DNA for the CDR3 is TGTGCCAGCAGCCCCCTTCAGGGCATCTACGAGCAGTACTTC.

This clone has a single count. The J gene is TRBJ1-4, the V gene TRBV30, with 7 bases aligning to TRBD1. The CDR3 runs 14 residues. CDR1 and CDR2 (germline): GTSNPN, SVGIG (reference sequence). V lost 4 bases, J lost 8 bases, and 10 bases stayed unmatched. The CDR3: CAWMRGGSREKLFF. CDR3 sequence (DNA): TGTGCCTGGATGAGAGGGGGCTCGAGAGAAAAACTGTTTTTT.

The chain recombines TRBV6-6 with TRBJ1-2; D perhaps matches TRBD1 (5 bases). Germline values: CDR1 MNHNY, CDR2 SVGAGI (reference sequence). V shed 8 bases and J shed 4 bases, with 23 bases lying between them. This CDR3 is built from 16 residues. CDR3 coding DNA: TGTGCCAGCTCCCCTGGGGACCTCGGGGGTGGCTATGGCTACACCTTC. Residues: CASSPGDLGGGYGYTF.

This clone was seen once. V is TRBV7-9 and J is TRBJ2-1; 14 nucleotides line up with TRBD2. CDR1 is SEHNR, CDR2 FQNEAQ, per germline (reference sequence). V shed 6 bases and J 4 bases; nucleotides not matched to a gene: 8. The CDR3 totals 17 residues. CDR3 amino acids: CASSGGTSGSRYNEQFF. CDR3 bases: TGTGCCAGCAGTGGTGGGACTAGCGGGAGTAGGTACAATGAGCAGTTCTTC.

The chain couples TRBV7-2 to TRBJ2-7; tentative D call: TRBD2 (5 bases). The CDR3 consists of 15 residues. Germline CDR1 and CDR2: SGHTA and FQGNSA. The V end lost 1 base, the J end lost 11 bases, and 21 bases lay between the germline ends. The CDR3 sequence: CASSLDQHGSRVEYF. The CDR3 DNA is TGTGCCAGCAGCTTAGACCAGCATGGGTCGCGGGTGGAGTACTTC. The full variable domain, rest sourced from reference TRBV7-2 and TRBJ2-7, is GAGVSQSPSNKVTEKGKDVELRCDPISGHTALYWYRQSLGQGLEFLIYFQGNSAPDKSGLPSDRFSAERTGGSVSTLTIQRTQQEDSAVYLCASSLDQHGSRVEYFGPGTRLTVT.

The chain recombines TRBV4-1 with TRBJ1-5; D is ambiguous. V was trimmed by 0 bases and J by 2 bases, leaving 11 bases between them. Germline V gene sequence: CDR1 MGHRA, CDR2 YSYEKL. The CDR3 length is 16 residues. The CDR3 spells CASSQEEGSGNQPQHF. CDR3 DNA sequence: TGCGCCAGCAGCCAAGAGGAGGGATCGGGCAATCAGCCCCAGCATTTT.

The chain joins TRBV27 to TRBJ2-1; TRBD1 matches 7 bases. Per germline, CDR1 MNHEY and CDR2 SMNVEV (reference sequence). This CDR3 has 14 amino acids. Trimming removed 5 bases from V and 6 bases from J; junction bases left unmatched: 7. The CDR3 here is CASSPLQGFNEQFF. The DNA of the CDR3 is TGTGCCAGCAGTCCCCTACAGGGGTTCAATGAGCAGTTCTTC.

This chain uses TRBV5-4 with TRBJ2-5; 8 bases align to TRBD1. This CDR3 contains 14 residues. Germline-derived CDR1 and CDR2 are SGHNT and YYREEE (reference sequence). The V gene end was trimmed by 4 bases and the J gene end by 5 bases; junction bases not matched to a gene: 7. CDR3 residues: CASSLDRVDETQYF. The CDR3 DNA is TGTGCCAGCAGCCTGGACAGGGTGGACGAGACCCAGTACTTC.

The chain recombines TRBV2 with TRBJ1-1; D is unclear. Germline assignment: CDR1 SNHLY and CDR2 FYNNEI. V lost 10 bases and J 2 bases, leaving 8 bases between the germline ends. The CDR3 length is 11 residues. The CDR3 nucleotides are TGTGCCACCACACTAAACACTGAAGCTTTCTTT. Translation: CATTLNTEAFF. Based on the CDR3 plus reference TRBV2 and TRBJ1-1, the full variable domain is EPEVTQTPSHQVTQMGQEVILRCVPISNHLYFYWYRQILGQKVEFLVSFYNNEISEKSEIFDDQFSVERPDGSNFTLKIRSTKLEDSAMYFCATTLNTEAFFGQGTRLTVV.

V usage is TRBV28 and J usage is TRBJ2-5; TRBD2 agrees at 8 bases. J was trimmed by 4 bases and V by 6 bases; bases with no gene match: 13. CDR3 length: 16 amino acids. Germline CDR1 is MDHEN and CDR2 is SYDVKM. The CDR3 nucleotides read TGTGCCAGCAGCCCAAACCCAGCGGGAGTCCCAGAGACCCAGTACTTC. Its protein product is CASSPNPAGVPETQYF.

CDR3 residues: CASSPLTGNFYEQFF. As DNA, the CDR3 is TGCGCCAGCAGCCCCCTAACAGGTAATTTCTATGAGCAGTTCTTC. J is TRBJ2-1 and V is TRBV4-1; possibly TRBD1 for D (5 bases). The germline gives CDR1 MGHRA, CDR2 YSYEKL. CDR3 length equals 15 residues. Trimming shortened V by 4 bases and J by 8 bases, and 18 bases separated the two germline ends.

This sequence joins TRBV5-1 and TRBJ2-2; 9 bases are shared with TRBD1. With 4 bases clipped from V and 5 bases from J, the junction kept 9 bases outside the gene matches. Germline assignment: CDR1 SGHRS and CDR2 YFSETQ. This CDR3 is 16 amino acids long. The CDR3: CASSLWTGERTGELFF. In nucleotides, the CDR3 is TGCGCCAGCAGCCTATGGACAGGGGAGAGAACCGGGGAGCTGTTTTTT.

The chain carries TRBV7-6 and TRBJ2-1, with 11 bases fitting TRBD2. The length of the CDR3 is 18 residues. The junction had 11 bases not matched to a gene; V was cut back by 0 bases and J by 7 bases. CDR1 and CDR2 (germline): SGHVS, FNYEAQ. CDR3 residues: CASSLALPSGRMVNEQFF. The DNA of the CDR3 is TGTGCCAGCAGCTTAGCGCTCCCTAGCGGGAGGATGGTGAATGAGCAGTTCTTC.